These 6 T cell receptor beta chains originate from one sample sequenced in a study of T cells after posttransplantation cyclophosphamide. Some clones are missing from TCRdb's copy, which holds only in-frame ones; the method was immunoSEQ multiplex PCR. The sample includes tens of thousands of clones, around 93% of them seen just once. The sequenced sample was PBMCs. These receptors all come from a woman aged 30 to 39 in good health and a related stem cell transplant donor.

V is TRBV5-1 and J is TRBJ1-4, with 7 bases lining up with TRBD1. There are 13 residues in the CDR3. Looked up from germline, CDR1 is SGHRS and CDR2 is YFSETQ. The ends lost 5 bases at V and 6 bases at J; junction bases unmatched: 4. The CDR3 here is CASRRGTDEKLFF. CDR3 DNA sequence: TGCGCCAGCAGACGGGGGACAGATGAAAAACTGTTTTTT. Using reference TRBV5-1 and TRBJ1-4 for the parts outside the CDR3, the full variable domain is KAGVTQTPRYLIKTRGQQVTLSCSPISGHRSVSWYQQTPGQGLQFLFEYFSETQRNKGNFPGRFSGRQFSNSRSEMNVSTLELGDSALYLCASRRGTDEKLFFGSGTQLSVL.

The rearrangement uses TRBV30 and TRBJ2-5; D is unclear. The CDR3 totals 12 residues. V was shortened by 4 bases and J by 2 bases, with 8 bases between the two germline ends. The V gene's germline CDR1 is GTSNPN and CDR2 SVGIG (reference sequence). CDR3: CAWNDLQETQYF. DNA for the CDR3: TGTGCCTGGAACGACTTGCAAGAGACCCAGTACTTC.

This rearrangement joins TRBV2 to TRBJ1-1; no clear D gene. Germline CDR1 and CDR2: SNHLY and FYNNEI. CDR3 length: 14 residues. Trimming shortened V by 2 bases and J by 4 bases, and 11 bases separated the two germline ends. The CDR3: CASSEMGGSTEAFF. CDR3 nucleotides: TGTGCCAGCAGTGAAATGGGTGGCAGCACTGAAGCTTTCTTT.

J is TRBJ1-2 and V is TRBV6-5; D not certain. Germline V CDR1 and CDR2: MNHEY, SVGAGI. This CDR3 comprises 14 residues. Trimming cost V 6 bases and J 4 bases, with 15 bases left between them. CDR3 sequence reads: CASRTSPNSYGYTF. The DNA of the CDR3 is TGTGCCAGCAGAACAAGTCCCAATTCCTATGGCTACACCTTC.

The chain recombines TRBV11-2 with TRBJ1-1; D gene uncertain. The V and J ends lost 5 bases and 1 base respectively, with 11 bases between them. This CDR3 has 14 residues. Germline CDR1 and CDR2: SGHAT and FQNNGV. The CDR3 protein is CASSVTQANTEAFF. The CDR3 bases are TGTGCCAGCAGCGTAACGCAGGCGAACACTGAAGCTTTCTTT.

By proportion, this clone is medium-sized. This chain connects TRBV7-9 to TRBJ1-1, with D tentatively TRBD1 (6 bases). Germline assignment: CDR1 SEHNR and CDR2 FQNEAQ (reference sequence). Trimming shortened V by 5 bases and J by 3 bases, and 16 bases separated the two germline ends. This CDR3 comprises 15 residues. In DNA, the CDR3 is TGTGCCAGCAGCCCCCTGACAGGCTGGGACACTGAAGCTTTCTTT. Translating it yields CASSPLTGWDTEAFF. Supplemented by reference TRBV7-9 and TRBJ1-1, the full variable domain reads DTGVSQNPRHKITKRGQNVTFRCDPISEHNRLYWYRQTLGQGPEFLTYFQNEAQLEKSRLLSDRFSAERPKGSFSTLEIQRTEQGDSAMYLCASSPLTGWDTEAFFGQGTRLTVV.